The 11 T cell receptor beta chains in this list originate from one sample, sequenced in a study of beta chain features in type 1 diabetes. Since all of the isolated RNA was reverse transcribed, expressed TCRB transcripts were what got sequenced. Here immunoSEQ multiplex PCR was the method, and the copy in TCRdb shows in-frame clones only, minus some. Among hundreds of thousands of clones, around 13% were seen once, and the ten largest hold approximately 0.015%. The sequenced sample was naive CD4+ T cells from blood. The source is a man between 18 and 35 years old in good health.

This clone was observed a few times. An end of the junction differs from the germline gene, which may be a read error. The chain recombines TRBV18 with TRBJ2-1; D gene uncertain. The length of the CDR3 is 15 residues. The germline gives CDR1 KGHSH, CDR2 LQKENI. CDR3 residues: CASSLNSPSYHEQFF. DNA for the CDR3: TGTGCCAGCTCACTAAATAGTCCCTCCTACCATGAGCAGTTCTTC.

The table lists this clone with a few counts. This chain uses TRBV5-6 with TRBJ2-5; D not certain. CDR1 is SGHDT and CDR2 is YYEEEE in the germline V gene. Between the trimmed V and J ends, which lost 1 base and 3 bases, there was a span of 10 bases. This CDR3 has 14 amino acids. CDR3 nucleotides: TGTGCCAGCAGCTTGTCGCACACGAAAGAGACCCAGTACTTC. Translating gives CASSLSHTKETQYF.

The chain uses TRBV30 and TRBJ1-2; the D gene is possibly TRBD1 (5 bases). V gave up 5 bases and J gave up 2 bases, with 12 bases separating them. The CDR3 totals 13 residues. The germline V gene encodes CDR1 GTSNPN and CDR2 SVGIG (reference sequence). The CDR3 sequence is CAWGLGHNYGYTF. CDR3 nucleotide sequence: TGTGCCTGGGGGCTAGGACACAACTATGGCTACACCTTC.

The table lists this clone with a few counts. Written as DNA, the CDR3 is TGTGCCAGCAGCTCCGGACTAGGAGGGACAGATACGCAGTATTTT. Its protein is CASSSGLGGTDTQYF. The chain is built from TRBV11-2 and TRBJ2-3; 7 nucleotides agree with TRBD2. This CDR3 has 15 residues. Germline V gene lookup returns CDR1 SGHAT and CDR2 FQNNGV. V dropped 4 bases and J dropped 3; count of bases not matched to a gene: 7.

The chain employs TRBV28 and TRBJ2-7; possibly TRBD2 for D (6 bases). The V end lost 1 base, the J end lost 4 bases, and 11 bases lay between the germline ends. CDR1 is MDHEN and CDR2 is SYDVKM in the germline V gene. This CDR3 is 14 amino acids long. The CDR3 sequence is CASSLYTGVYEQYF. The CDR3 DNA reads TGTGCCAGCAGTTTATATACGGGAGTATACGAGCAGTACTTC.

This clone has only a few counts. The rearrangement links TRBV14 to TRBJ2-2; 8 bases map to TRBD2. The CDR3 covers 16 residues. Trimming took 6 bases from V and 1 from J; bases not matched to a gene: 7. Germline loops: CDR1 SGHDN, CDR2 FVKESK. The CDR3 bases are TGTGCCAGCAGACGGACCGGGACTAGGAACACCGGGGAGCTGTTTTTT. Residues: CASRRTGTRNTGELFF.

This clone was seen a handful of times. This chain uses TRBV7-3 with TRBJ2-2, with TRBD2 matching 8 bases. Germline V gene lookup returns CDR1 SGHTA and CDR2 FQGTGA. The V segment lost 5 bases and the J segment 5 bases; nucleotides outside the gene matches: 4. The CDR3 is made up of 14 amino acids. The CDR3, as DNA: TGTGCCAGCAGCAGGACTAGCCCTACCGGGGAGCTGTTTTTT. It translates to CASSRTSPTGELFF.

This clone was detected a few times. This chain joins TRBV18 and TRBJ1-1, with a weak D call TRBD1 (6 bases). The CDR3 spans 16 residues. V lost 5 bases and J lost 0, with 16 bases in between. Germline V lookup: CDR1 KGHSH, CDR2 LQKENI. CDR3 nucleotides: TGTGCCAGCTCAGCTGGGACACCAAATCTGAACACTGAAGCTTTCTTT. This translates into CASSAGTPNLNTEAFF.

This clone appeared a few times. V and J are TRBV30 and TRBJ2-5; a possible D gene is TRBD1 (6 bases). This CDR3 has 15 residues. The germline V gene encodes CDR1 GTSNPN and CDR2 SVGIG (reference sequence). The germline V and J ends were trimmed by 4 bases and 5 bases, with 20 bases remaining between them. The CDR3 spells CAWINAGDQVETQYF. For the CDR3, the DNA is TGTGCCTGGATCAACGCAGGGGATCAGGTTGAGACCCAGTACTTC. Full variable domain (remainder filled in from reference TRBV30 and TRBJ2-5): SQTIHQWPATLVQPVGSPLSLECTVEGTSNPNLYWYRQAAGRGLQLLFYSVGIGQISSEVPQNLSASRPQDRQFILSSKKLLLSDSGFYLCAWINAGDQVETQYFGPGTRLLVL.

This clone has just a few counts. The chain combines TRBV15 with TRBJ1-5; 8 bases align to TRBD1. Germline trimming cut 5 bases from V and 5 bases from J; bases unmatched to any gene: 8. CDR3 length: 15 residues. Per germline, CDR1 LNHNV and CDR2 YYDKDF (reference sequence). The CDR3 region is CATSARDRLDQPQHF. CDR3 bases: TGTGCCACCAGCGCCCGGGACAGGCTTGATCAGCCCCAGCATTTT.

This clone was seen only a few times. Written as DNA, the CDR3 is TGTGCCAGTAGTACGGGACAGGGGGATAATTCACCCCTCCACTTT. Amino acid sequence: CASSTGQGDNSPLHF. V usage is TRBV19 and J usage is TRBJ1-6; 11 bases fit TRBD1. The germline gives CDR1 LNHDA, CDR2 SQIVND (reference sequence). Trimming at V came to 4 bases and at J to 5 bases, leaving 1 base not matched to a gene. The CDR3 has 15 amino acids.